This T cell receptor (beta chain) comes out of a study of CD8 T cells in ankylosing spondylitis (TCRdb year 2017). Regarding the research as a whole: The study profiled T cell receptor beta repertoires in healthy donors and ankylosing spondylitis patients to find disease-linked TCR variants. The full study cohort was made up of about 25 ankylosing spondylitis patients and roughly 100 healthy donors. Peripheral blood was sampled, and synovial fluid was additionally collected from ankylosing spondylitis patients.

A distance of 27 bases separates the germline ends of V and J, which lose 11 bases and 10 bases respectively. The CDR3, from cysteine to phenylalanine, totals 15 residues. The CDR3 DNA has 45 bases and is translated from base 1. Per the germline V gene, MRHNA is the CDR1 and SNTAGT is the CDR2. General conclusions and limits of the study: A CD8+ phenotype was shown by the disease-linked clones, which were found at relatively low frequencies in peripheral blood. Significant enrichment of the disease-linked clones was reported in matched synovial fluid samples from ankylosing spondylitis patients. Blood from ankylosing spondylitis patients appeared to be characterized by a TCR beta motif made up of fewer than ten highly homologous amino acid variants. Some motif variants were previously reported in synovial fluid and blood of reactive arthritis patients, suggesting common disease-initiation mechanisms.

This sample was sequenced with an Illumina HiSeq 2500. TCR beta libraries were prepared by quantitative 5'-RACE with molecular barcodes. Regarding the original processing steps: A new computational method, built on a probabilistic model of VDJ rearrangement, was used to identify disease-linked TCR variants. TCRdb applied fastp at Q25 and MiXCR to the public reads, then kept only in-frame beta chains. CDR3 protein duplicates are merged, each entry listing the most common genes and DNA. These V and J calls originate from TCRdb's pipeline instead of the authors' own analysis. The sample data list 150,000 to 200,000 distinct CDR3 sequences, and approximately 10% of these were observed just once. The ten largest clones take up roughly 16% of the sample. As to this clonotype: What antigen it recognizes has not been identified. Per-nucleotide qualities are absent, and no much larger clonotype sits a single base away.

The clonotype originates from a female donor with ankylosing spondylitis or in good health (not recorded which). The material sequenced was blood, either unsorted or a sorted T cell fraction (not recorded which). The chain was built from TRBV6-4 and TRBJ2-1; the best D guess is TRBD2, with 6 bases matching. The CDR3 amino acid sequence is: CAVPRPRRDYWEQFF. Here is the DNA: TGTGCCGTTCCCCGTCCTCGGCGGGATTACTGGGAGCAGTTCTTC.